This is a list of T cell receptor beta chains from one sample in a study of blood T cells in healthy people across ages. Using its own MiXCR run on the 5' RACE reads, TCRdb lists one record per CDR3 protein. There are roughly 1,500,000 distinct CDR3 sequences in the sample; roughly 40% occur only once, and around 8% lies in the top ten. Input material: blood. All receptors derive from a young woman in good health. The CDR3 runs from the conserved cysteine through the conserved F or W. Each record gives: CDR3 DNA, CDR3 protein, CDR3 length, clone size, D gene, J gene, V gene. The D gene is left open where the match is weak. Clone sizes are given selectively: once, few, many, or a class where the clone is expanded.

CDR3nt: TGTGCCAGCAGGGGGGGACAGCCCCTCGCTGTCTATGGCTACACCTTC; CDR3aa: CASRGGQPLAVYGYTF; len: 16; abundance: NA; d_gene: TRBD1; j_gene: TRBJ1-2; v_gene: TRBV7-2
CDR3nt: TGCAGCGTTCAGGATTTCTACGAGCAGTACTTC; CDR3aa: CSVQDFYEQYF; len: 11; abundance: NA; d_gene: NA; j_gene: TRBJ2-7; v_gene: TRBV29-1
CDR3nt: TGTGCCAGCAGCCCGATTAGGGGGAGGACAGACGAGCAGTACTTC; CDR3aa: CASSPIRGRTDEQYF; len: 15; abundance: NA; d_gene: NA; j_gene: TRBJ2-7; v_gene: TRBV7-2
CDR3nt: TGCAGTGCTAACGGGCCAGGAGAGACCCAGTACTTC; CDR3aa: CSANGPGETQYF; len: 12; abundance: NA; d_gene: NA; j_gene: TRBJ2-5; v_gene: TRBV20-1
CDR3nt: TGTGCCAGCAGTCCAGGGAACCAAAACTATGGCTACACCTTC; CDR3aa: CASSPGNQNYGYTF; len: 14; abundance: few; d_gene: NA; j_gene: TRBJ1-2; v_gene: TRBV12-3/TRBV12-4
CDR3nt: TGTGCCAGCAGCTTACGGGACAGGGGTGTGTGGGAGACCCAGTACTTC; CDR3aa: CASSLRDRGVWETQYF; len: 16; abundance: NA; d_gene: TRBD1; j_gene: TRBJ2-5; v_gene: TRBV7-9
CDR3nt: TGCAGCGTGACCCACATGGCTACCTCCACTGAAACTTTCTTT; CDR3aa: CSVTHMATSTETFF; len: 14; abundance: once; d_gene: NA; j_gene: TRBJ1-1; v_gene: TRBV29-1
CDR3nt: TGTGCCAGCAGCTCGGGGACAGGGGAAATCAATGAGCAGTTCTTC; CDR3aa: CASSSGTGEINEQFF; len: 15; abundance: NA; d_gene: TRBD1; j_gene: TRBJ2-1; v_gene: TRBV9
CDR3nt: TGTGCCAGCAGCACTGTAGTAGAGAGCACAGATACGCAGTATTTT; CDR3aa: CASSTVVESTDTQYF; len: 15; abundance: NA; d_gene: NA; j_gene: TRBJ2-3; v_gene: TRBV28
CDR3nt: TGTGCCAGCAGTGGAGGAGGCAGGGCTAATCAGCCCCAGCATTTT; CDR3aa: CASSGGGRANQPQHF; len: 15; abundance: NA; d_gene: NA; j_gene: TRBJ1-5; v_gene: TRBV2